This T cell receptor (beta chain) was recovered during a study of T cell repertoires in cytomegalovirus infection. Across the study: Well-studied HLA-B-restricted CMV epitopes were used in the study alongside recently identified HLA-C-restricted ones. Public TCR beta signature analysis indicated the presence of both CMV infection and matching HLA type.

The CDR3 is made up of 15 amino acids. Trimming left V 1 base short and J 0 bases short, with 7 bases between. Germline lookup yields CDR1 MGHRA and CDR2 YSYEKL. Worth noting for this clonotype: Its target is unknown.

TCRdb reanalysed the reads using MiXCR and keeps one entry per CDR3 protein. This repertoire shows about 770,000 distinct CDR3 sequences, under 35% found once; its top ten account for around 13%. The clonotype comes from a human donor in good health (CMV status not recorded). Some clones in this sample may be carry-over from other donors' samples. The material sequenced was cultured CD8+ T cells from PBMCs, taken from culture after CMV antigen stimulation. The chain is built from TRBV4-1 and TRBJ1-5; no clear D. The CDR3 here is CASSQVRDSNQPQHF. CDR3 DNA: TGCGCCAGCAGCCAAGTACGGGATAGCAATCAGCCCCAGCATTTT.